Below, 10 T cell receptor beta chains from the same sample are listed, as sequenced in a study of blood T cell repertoires in COVID-19. The protocol was immunoSEQ multiplex PCR, while the TCRdb copy is restricted to in-frame clones and leaves out a portion. The table lists roughly 200,000 clones, around 80% of them singletons. The sample taken for sequencing was peripheral blood. The receptors here all came from a woman over 75 with active or convalescent COVID-19.

The chain joins TRBV5-4 to TRBJ2-1; TRBD2 is a possible D gene (5 bases). Germline loops: CDR1 SGHNT, CDR2 YYREEE (reference sequence). CDR3 length: 17 amino acids. Trimming pared 0 bases from V and 6 bases from J, leaving 19 bases between. The chain's CDR3 is CASSLAVGVLRSNEQFF. In DNA form, the CDR3 reads TGTGCCAGCAGCTTGGCCGTCGGGGTACTGCGATCCAATGAGCAGTTCTTC.

In DNA, the CDR3 is TGTGCCAGCAGCCCGATCTCCACACGAAACACTGAAGCTTTCTTT. Encoded protein: CASSPISTRNTEAFF. The V gene is TRBV6-5, the J gene TRBJ1-1; no reliable D call. The CDR3 is made up of 15 amino acids. Trimming removed 6 bases at V and 2 bases at J, with 16 bases between. Germline CDR1 is MNHEY and CDR2 is SVGAGI.

V usage is TRBV5-1 and J usage is TRBJ1-5; no firm D call. The CDR3 loop spans 15 amino acids. The V end lost 0 bases, the J end lost 3 bases, and 10 bases lay between the germline ends. Per the germline V gene, CDR1 is SGHRS and CDR2 is YFSETQ. CDR3 coding DNA: TGCGCCAGCAGCTTGGGTCCCGGGTTCAATCAGCCCCAGCATTTT. It specifies CASSLGPGFNQPQHF.

The chain couples TRBV10-3 to TRBJ1-5, with D uncertain. Trimming took 6 bases from V and 1 from J, leaving 10 bases between them. The CDR3 runs 14 residues. Per germline, CDR1 ENHRY and CDR2 SYGVKD. CDR3 residues: CAIRAGGSNQPQHF. The CDR3 DNA sequence: TGTGCCATCAGGGCGGGCGGGAGCAATCAGCCCCAGCATTTT.

The chain couples TRBV2 to TRBJ2-4; D perhaps matches TRBD1 (5 bases). The V and J ends lost 6 bases and 0 bases respectively, with 15 bases between them. Looked up from germline, CDR1 is SNHLY and CDR2 is FYNNEI. The CDR3 spans 16 residues. CDR3 bases: TGTGCCAGCAGCCTAACAGGATTGGTAGCCAAAAACATTCAGTACTTC. Translation: CASSLTGLVAKNIQYF.

V gene TRBV9 combines with J gene TRBJ1-2; no reliable D call. Germline V gene lookup returns CDR1 SGDLS and CDR2 YYNGEE. The CDR3 is made up of 16 amino acids. The V end was cut by 0 bases, the J end by 4 bases, with 16 bases between. CDR3 DNA sequence: TGTGCCAGCAGCGTAGGATTCAGCGACGGCCTCTATGGCTACACCTTC. This sequence encodes CASSVGFSDGLYGYTF.

Only a few counts were recorded for this clone. The genes are TRBV19 and TRBJ2-3, with a weak D call TRBD1 (5 bases). The germline V gene has CDR1 LNHDA and CDR2 SQIVND (reference sequence). This CDR3 comprises 17 residues. V lost 4 bases to trimming and J lost 1 base, with 18 bases between them. CDR3 sequence: CASSSPLSLGGTDTQYF. The CDR3 DNA is TGTGCCAGTAGTAGCCCCCTAAGCCTAGGGGGCACAGATACGCAGTATTTT.

The rearrangement links TRBV10-2 to TRBJ2-7; D remains ambiguous. Germline CDR1 and CDR2: WSHSY and SAAADI. The CDR3 covers 13 residues. V lost 0 bases to trimming and J lost 4 bases, with 7 bases between them. CDR3 amino acids: CASSESRVYEQYF. The CDR3 bases are TGCGCCAGCAGTGAGTCACGGGTTTACGAGCAGTACTTC.

This chain joins TRBV5-1 and TRBJ1-1, with D uncertain. There are 14 residues in the CDR3. Germline CDR1 and CDR2: SGHRS and YFSETQ. Trimming removed 4 bases at V and 1 base at J, with 11 bases between. As DNA, the CDR3 is TGCGCCAGCAGCCCGAACACAAAGAACACTGAAGCTTTCTTT. It yields the protein CASSPNTKNTEAFF.

This clone was detected only once. J is TRBJ1-6 and V is TRBV6-6; D is unresolved. The CDR3 sequence is 14 residues long. Trimming removed 7 bases at V and 3 bases at J, with 10 bases between. Germline CDR1 and CDR2: MNHNY and SVGAGI (reference sequence). CDR3 loop: CASTTQYYNSPLHF. The CDR3, as DNA: TGTGCCAGCACCACACAGTACTATAATTCACCCCTCCACTTT.